The rows below give T cell receptor beta chains drawn from one sample of a study of blood T cell repertoires in COVID-19. Sequenced by immunoSEQ multiplex PCR; TCRdb stores in-frame clones only, minus some. Altogether around 130,000 clones are present, around four fifths being singletons, with the ten largest covering around 18%. Sequencing was carried out using peripheral blood. These receptors all come from a man older than 75 with acute or convalescent COVID-19. Each CDR3 is given with its conserved first and last residue. Not all rows give a size; the values are once, few, many and, for expanded clones, a class.

>11|NA|TRBV12-3/TRBV12-4|TRBJ2-7
CASSLGGEQYF
>14|NA|TRBV6-1|TRBJ1-5
CASSEGGPNQPQHF
>13|once|TRBV3-1/TRBV3-2|TRBJ2-7
CASSRRGVNEQYF
>17|NA|TRBV7-2|TRBJ2-5
CASSLGLLAGGQETQYF
>17|NA|TRBV3-1/TRBV3-2|TRBJ1-3
CASSQVTGQASGNTIYF
>11|NA|TRBV12-3/TRBV12-4|TRBJ1-2
CASSFLGGYTF
>13|NA|TRBV9|TRBJ2-3
CASTFDSTDTQYF
>18|NA|TRBV5-1|TRBJ2-4
CASSLGTSGGAAKNIQYF
>14|few|TRBV5-1|TRBJ2-3
CASSSTSGGDTQYF
>18|few|TRBV28|TRBJ1-5
CASSLYVTGTVRNQPQHF
>15|NA|TRBV27|TRBJ1-6
CASSPDPGRGSPLHF
>16|NA|TRBV6-5|TRBJ2-3
CASSYGLTGGTDTQYF
>19|NA|TRBV19|TRBJ2-6
CASSIVLTITRSGANVLTF
>14|NA|TRBV11-2|TRBJ2-1
CASKDSMKYNEQFF
>16|NA|TRBV5-6|TRBJ2-2
CASSLGGGGHTGELFF
>19|many|TRBV18|TRBJ2-3
CASATRVPGLAAYTDTQYF
>14|NA|TRBV18|TRBJ2-2
CASSKTGDTGELFF
>16|NA|TRBV19|TRBJ1-6
CASSNRSRSYNSPLHF
>15|large|TRBV6-6|TRBJ1-1
CASSQPGQGNTEAFF
>11|NA|TRBV30|TRBJ1-2
CAWSVNFGYTF
>15|few|TRBV29-1|TRBJ2-2
CSVELPSLHTGELFF
>13|NA|TRBV21-1|TRBJ2-7
CASSKAGVYEQYF
>13|NA|TRBV7-8|TRBJ1-3
CASSPRDGNTIYF
>18|NA|TRBV6-2/TRBV6-3|TRBJ1-3
CASSYSMTGSYFGNTIYF